The next 7 T cell receptor beta chains were all read from a single sample in a study of identifying expanded T cells in peripheral blood. Produced via immunoSEQ multiplex PCR; TCRdb's table is partial and in-frame only. The sample records some 100,000 clones, around 90% being singletons. Sequencing was done on a sample of blood. All receptors derive from a person aged 18-69 years in good health.

The chain carries TRBV30 and TRBJ2-2; D uncertain. V was shortened by 4 bases and J by 6 bases, with 12 bases between the two germline ends. CDR3 length: 13 amino acids. Looked up from germline, CDR1 is GTSNPN and CDR2 is SVGIG (reference sequence). The DNA for the CDR3 is TGTGCCTGGACCCTTCGGAGTTCCGGGGAGCTGTTTTTT. It is translated as CAWTLRSSGELFF.

This clone turned up a few times. The rearrangement uses TRBV14 and TRBJ1-2; possibly TRBD1 for D (6 bases). The CDR3 has 13 amino acids. V lost 0 bases, J lost 7 bases, and 9 bases lay in between. CDR1 and CDR2 (germline): SGHDN, FVKESK. The CDR3 DNA reads TGTGCCAGCAGCCAAGACCCCAGGGGTGGCTACACCTTC. As protein: CASSQDPRGGYTF.

The chain uses TRBV6-6 and TRBJ2-3; 9 nucleotides agree with TRBD1. Unmatched junction bases numbered 7, after V lost 6 bases and J lost 3 bases. CDR1 and CDR2 from the germline V gene are MNHNY and SVGAGI (reference sequence). CDR3 length: 15 residues. The CDR3 is CASRSRDRETDTQYF. The CDR3 bases are TGTGCCAGCAGGTCCCGGGACAGGGAAACAGATACGCAGTATTTT.

This CDR3 reads CASSLEGYSTDTQYF. The CDR3 nucleotides read TGTGCCAGCAGCTTAGAGGGGTATAGCACAGATACGCAGTATTTT. The V call is TRBV11-3, the J call TRBJ2-3; D gene uncertain. Trimming pared 0 bases from V and 0 bases from J, leaving 7 bases between. The CDR3 spans 15 residues. The germline V gene has CDR1 SGHNT and CDR2 YENEEA.

The V call is TRBV5-1, the J call TRBJ2-2; unclear D gene. Germline assignment: CDR1 SGHRS and CDR2 YFSETQ. V dropped 3 bases and J dropped 1 base, with 7 bases sitting between them. This CDR3 has 14 amino acids. CDR3 nucleotide sequence: TGCGCCAGCAGCTCAGCCATGAACACCGGGGAGCTGTTTTTT. This sequence encodes CASSSAMNTGELFF.

This rearrangement joins TRBV27 to TRBJ1-3, with 7 bases fitting TRBD1. The length of the CDR3 is 14 residues. V was clipped by 4 bases and J by 4 bases; unmatched bases: 4. The germline V gene encodes CDR1 MNHEY and CDR2 SMNVEV (reference sequence). In nucleotides, the CDR3 is TGTGCCAGCAGTTCGGGGGGACAGGGAAACACCATATATTTT. Amino acids: CASSSGGQGNTIYF.

The chain links TRBV6-5 to TRBJ1-2; the D gene is possibly TRBD1 (5 bases). CDR1 MNHEY and CDR2 SVGAGI come from the germline V gene. The V end was cut by 2 bases, the J end by 7 bases, with 11 bases between. CDR3 length: 13 amino acids. As DNA, the CDR3 is TGTGCCAGCAGTTACGCACAGGAAAGTGGCTACACCTTC. It encodes CASSYAQESGYTF.